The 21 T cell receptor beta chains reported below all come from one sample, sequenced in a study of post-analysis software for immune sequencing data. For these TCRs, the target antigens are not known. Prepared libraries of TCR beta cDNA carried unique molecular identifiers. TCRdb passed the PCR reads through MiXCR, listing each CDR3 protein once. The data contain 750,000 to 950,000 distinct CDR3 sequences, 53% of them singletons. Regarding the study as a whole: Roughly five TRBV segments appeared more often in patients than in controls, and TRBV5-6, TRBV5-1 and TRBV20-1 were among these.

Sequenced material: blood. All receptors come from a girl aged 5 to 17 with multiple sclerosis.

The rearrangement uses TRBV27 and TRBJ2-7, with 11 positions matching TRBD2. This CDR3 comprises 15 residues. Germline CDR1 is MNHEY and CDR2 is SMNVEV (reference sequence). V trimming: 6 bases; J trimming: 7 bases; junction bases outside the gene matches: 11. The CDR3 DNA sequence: TGTGCCAGCAGCCTCGGGACTAGCGGTGTAAGGGAGCAGTACTTC. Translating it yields CASSLGTSGVREQYF.

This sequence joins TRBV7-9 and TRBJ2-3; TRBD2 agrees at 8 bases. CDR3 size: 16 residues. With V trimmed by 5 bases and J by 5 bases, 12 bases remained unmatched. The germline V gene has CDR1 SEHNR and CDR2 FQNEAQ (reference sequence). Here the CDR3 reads CASSPRSGSKGDTQYF. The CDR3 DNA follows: TGTGCCAGCAGCCCCAGGAGCGGGAGTAAGGGAGATACGCAGTATTTT.

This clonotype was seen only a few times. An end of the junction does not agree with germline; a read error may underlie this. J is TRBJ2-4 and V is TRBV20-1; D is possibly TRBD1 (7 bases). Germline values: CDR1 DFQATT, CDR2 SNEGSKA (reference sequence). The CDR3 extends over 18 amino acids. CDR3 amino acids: CSARRGQMPGRAKDIQYF. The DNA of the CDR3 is TGCAGTGCTAGGCGGGGACAGATGCCGGGTAGGGCCAAAGACATTCAGTACTTC.

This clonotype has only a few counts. CDR3 coding DNA: TGTGCCAGCAGCATCGGGACAGCGAACACCGGGGAGCTGTTTTTT. This codes for CASSIGTANTGELFF. J is TRBJ2-2 and V is TRBV7-9; 7 nucleotides match TRBD1. CDR1 and CDR2 from the germline V gene are SEHNR and FQNEAQ (reference sequence). V shed 5 bases and J 0 bases; nucleotides not matched to a gene: 3. There are 15 residues in the CDR3.

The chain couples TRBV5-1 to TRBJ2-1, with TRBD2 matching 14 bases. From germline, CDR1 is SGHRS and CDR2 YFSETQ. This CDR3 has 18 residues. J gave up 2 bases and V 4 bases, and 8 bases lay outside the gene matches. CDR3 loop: CASSRLAGGPLTYNEQFF. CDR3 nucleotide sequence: TGCGCCAGCAGCAGACTAGCGGGGGGGCCTCTTACCTACAATGAGCAGTTCTTC. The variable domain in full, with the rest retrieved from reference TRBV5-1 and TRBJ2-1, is KAGVTQTPRYLIKTRGQQVTLSCSPISGHRSVSWYQQTPGQGLQFLFEYFSETQRNKGNFPGRFSGRQFSNSRSEMNVSTLELGDSALYLCASSRLAGGPLTYNEQFFGPGTRLTVL.

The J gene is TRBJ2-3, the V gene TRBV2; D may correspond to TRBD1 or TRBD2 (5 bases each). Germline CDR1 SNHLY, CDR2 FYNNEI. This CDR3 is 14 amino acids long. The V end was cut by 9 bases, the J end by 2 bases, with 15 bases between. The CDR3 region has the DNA TGTGCCAGTAGATCCGGGACCGTCACAGATACGCAGTATTTT. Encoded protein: CASRSGTVTDTQYF.

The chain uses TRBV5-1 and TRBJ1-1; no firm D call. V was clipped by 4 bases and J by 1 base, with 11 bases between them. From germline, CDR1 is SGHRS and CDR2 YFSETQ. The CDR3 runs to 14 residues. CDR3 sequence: CASSIPRENTEAFF. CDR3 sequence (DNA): TGCGCCAGCAGCATCCCCCGAGAGAACACTGAAGCTTTCTTT.

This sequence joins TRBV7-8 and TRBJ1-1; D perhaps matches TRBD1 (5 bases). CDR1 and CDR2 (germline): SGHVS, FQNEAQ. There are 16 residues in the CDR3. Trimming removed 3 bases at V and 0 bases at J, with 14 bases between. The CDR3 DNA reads TGTGCCAGCAGCTTTCGAATCGGCAGGGTGAACACTGAAGCTTTCTTT. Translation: CASSFRIGRVNTEAFF.

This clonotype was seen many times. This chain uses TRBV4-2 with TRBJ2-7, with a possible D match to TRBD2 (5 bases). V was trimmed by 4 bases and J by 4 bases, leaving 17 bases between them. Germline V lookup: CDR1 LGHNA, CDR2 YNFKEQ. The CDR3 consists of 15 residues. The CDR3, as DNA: TGTGCCAGCAGCCCCGCCGGAGGATCCCATTACGAGCAGTACTTC. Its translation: CASSPAGGSHYEQYF.

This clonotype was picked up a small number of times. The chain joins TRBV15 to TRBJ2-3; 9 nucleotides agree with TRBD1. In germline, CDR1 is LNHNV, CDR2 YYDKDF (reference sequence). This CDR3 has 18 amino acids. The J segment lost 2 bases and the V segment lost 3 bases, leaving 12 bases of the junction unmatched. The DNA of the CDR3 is TGTGCCACCAGCAGTCCCGGGACAGGGTACCTAGACACAGATACGCAGTATTTT. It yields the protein CATSSPGTGYLDTDTQYF.

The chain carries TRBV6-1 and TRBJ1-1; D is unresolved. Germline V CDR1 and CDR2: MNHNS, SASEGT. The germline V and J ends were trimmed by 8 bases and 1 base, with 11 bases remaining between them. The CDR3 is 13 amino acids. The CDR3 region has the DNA TGTGCCAGCCATGTCACGTGGAACACTGAAGCTTTCTTT. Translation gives CASHVTWNTEAFF.

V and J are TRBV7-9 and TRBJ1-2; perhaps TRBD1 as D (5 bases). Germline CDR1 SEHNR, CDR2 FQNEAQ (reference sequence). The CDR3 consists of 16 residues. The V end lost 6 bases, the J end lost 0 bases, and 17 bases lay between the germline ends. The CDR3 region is CASSSGRDRTNYGYTF. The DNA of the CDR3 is TGTGCCAGCAGTTCCGGGCGGGACCGTACTAACTATGGCTACACCTTC. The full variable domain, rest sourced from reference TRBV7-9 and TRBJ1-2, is DTGVSQNPRHKITKRGQNVTFRCDPISEHNRLYWYRQTLGQGPEFLTYFQNEAQLEKSRLLSDRFSAERPKGSFSTLEIQRTEQGDSAMYLCASSSGRDRTNYGYTFGSGTRLTVV.

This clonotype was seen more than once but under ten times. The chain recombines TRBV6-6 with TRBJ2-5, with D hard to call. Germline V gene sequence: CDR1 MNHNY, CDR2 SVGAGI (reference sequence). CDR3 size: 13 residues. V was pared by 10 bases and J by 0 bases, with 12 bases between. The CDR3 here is CAIQVGYQETQYF. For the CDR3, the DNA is TGTGCCATCCAAGTGGGGTACCAAGAGACCCAGTACTTC.

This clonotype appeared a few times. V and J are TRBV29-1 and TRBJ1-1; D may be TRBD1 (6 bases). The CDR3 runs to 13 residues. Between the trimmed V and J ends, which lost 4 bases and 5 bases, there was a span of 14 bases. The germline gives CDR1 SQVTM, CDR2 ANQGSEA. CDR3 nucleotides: TGCAGCGTTGGACCCCCAGGGGAAACTGAAGCTTTCTTT. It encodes CSVGPPGETEAFF.

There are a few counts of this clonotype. The CDR3 nucleotides are TGCAGCGTTGAAGATGAGGGATTCTACGAGCAGTACTTC. It yields the protein CSVEDEGFYEQYF. V is TRBV29-1 and J is TRBJ2-7, with D possibly being TRBD2 (5 bases). The V end lost 0 bases, the J end lost 3 bases, and 9 bases lay between the germline ends. CDR1 is SQVTM, CDR2 ANQGSEA, per germline. The CDR3 runs to 13 residues.

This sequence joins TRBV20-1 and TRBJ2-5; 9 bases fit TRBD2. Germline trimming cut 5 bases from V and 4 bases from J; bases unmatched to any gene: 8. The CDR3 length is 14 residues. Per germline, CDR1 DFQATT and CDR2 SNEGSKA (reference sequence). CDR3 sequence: CSALLTSGLETQYF. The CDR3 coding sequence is TGCAGTGCTCTCCTGACTAGCGGTTTAGAGACCCAGTACTTC.

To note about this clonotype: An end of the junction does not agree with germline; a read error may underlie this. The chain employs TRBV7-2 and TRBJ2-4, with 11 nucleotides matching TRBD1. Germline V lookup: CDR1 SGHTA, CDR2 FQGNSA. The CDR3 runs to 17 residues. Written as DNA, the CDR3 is TGTGTCAGCAGCCCCGGACAGGGGGCATACGCCAAAAACATTCAGTACTTC. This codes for CVSSPGQGAYAKNIQYF.

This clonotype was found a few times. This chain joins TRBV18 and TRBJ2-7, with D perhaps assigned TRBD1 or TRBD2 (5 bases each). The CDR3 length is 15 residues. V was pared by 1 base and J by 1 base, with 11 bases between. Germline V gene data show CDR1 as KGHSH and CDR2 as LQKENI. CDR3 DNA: TGTGCCAGCTCACCACGGGGGATGGCATCCTACGAGCAGTACTTC. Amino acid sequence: CASSPRGMASYEQYF.

The CDR3 DNA reads as TGCAGTGCTACCCGTGGACAGGGAGGCTATGGCTACACCTTC. It is translated as CSATRGQGGYGYTF. The rearrangement links TRBV20-1 to TRBJ1-2; 8 bases fit TRBD1. The germline CDR1 and CDR2 sequences are DFQATT and SNEGSKA (reference sequence). With V trimmed by 4 bases and J by 4 bases, 8 bases remained unmatched. The CDR3 is 14 residues long.

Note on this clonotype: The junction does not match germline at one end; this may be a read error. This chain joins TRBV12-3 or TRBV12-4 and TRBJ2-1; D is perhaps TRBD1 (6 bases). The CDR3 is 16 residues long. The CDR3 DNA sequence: TGTGCCAGCAGCCCTGGGGGCCATCTAATCTACAATGAACAGTTCTTC. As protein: CASSPGGHLIYNEQFF.

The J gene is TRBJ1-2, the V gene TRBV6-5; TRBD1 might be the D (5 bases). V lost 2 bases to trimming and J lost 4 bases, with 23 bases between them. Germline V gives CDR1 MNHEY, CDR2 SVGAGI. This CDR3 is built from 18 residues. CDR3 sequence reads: CASSYRGALLQTPYGYTF. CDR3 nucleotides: TGTGCCAGCAGTTACAGAGGGGCGCTACTCCAAACCCCCTATGGCTACACCTTC.